This record covers a single T cell receptor (beta chain). TCRdb ran MiXCR on the PCR reads and lists one entry per CDR3 protein. The sample has about 100,000 distinct CDR3 sequences; roughly 21% are singletons. This specimen comes from a study of molecular identifiers for immune sequencing clone quantification. The V and J ends lost 6 bases and 5 bases, in that order; junction bases with no gene match: 4. The CDR3 has 14 residues. Germline CDR1 and CDR2: MNHNY and SVGAGI (reference sequence). Libraries of naive CD8 T cells were made from roughly 18,000 to 920,000 sorted cells. They used 10%, 30% or 50% RNA.

The gene calls are TRBV6-6 and TRBJ2-2; 9 bases map to TRBD2. Sequencing was done on a sample of naive CD8+ T cells from blood, with Jurkat cell RNA spiked in. Subset: FACS-sorted CD8+CD4-CCR7+CD45RA+ naive T cells. The source of this sequence is a human donor in good health. Some libraries in this study had Jurkat cell RNA spiked in. CDR3 sequence: CASRREGLTGELFF. The CDR3 DNA sequence: TGTGCCAGCAGGCGGGAGGGACTGACCGGGGAGCTGTTTTTT.